The subject of this entry is one T cell receptor (beta chain). TCRdb's table, derived via immunoSEQ multiplex PCR, lists solely in-frame clones and lacks some. This table has about 120,000 clones, approximately 92% appearing once. This sample is part of a study of control samples from healthy donors and cancer patients. The V and J ends lost 2 bases and 5 bases, in that order; junction bases with no gene match: 8. The CDR3 covers 16 residues. Germline loops: CDR1 LGHDT, CDR2 YNNKEL (reference sequence). The sequenced material came from blood. This receptor was obtained from a man aged 40-50 years in good health. J is TRBJ2-2 and V is TRBV3-1 (or the pseudogene TRBV3-2), with TRBD1 matching 7 bases. The CDR3 bases are TGTGCCAGCAGCCAAAGGGGGCTTTATATTACCGGGGAGCTGTTTTTT. This gives the protein CASSQRGLYITGELFF.